This T cell receptor beta chain was profiled in a study of regulatory T cells in long-lasting Graves disease. This CDR3 region has 13 residues. CDR1 MNHEY and CDR2 SVGAGI come from the germline V gene. V lost 0 bases and J 4 bases, leaving 7 bases between the germline ends. HTBI primers from iRepertoire and Arm-PCR of CDR3 regions yielded the TCR beta libraries. Using its own MiXCR run on the multiplex PCR reads, TCRdb lists one record per CDR3 protein. The sample has a few hundred thousand distinct CDR3 sequences; about 23% are singletons. Time point here: persistent/refractory GD, antithyroid drugs over 5 years with positive TRAb. Scientists built the TCR library using RNA that was extracted from PBMCs. Findings and limits, study-wide: The work looked only at peripheral blood and did not look at thyroid tissue.

In its sample, this clonotype was seen many times. The target antigen is unknown. This receptor was obtained from a woman in her thirties or forties with Graves disease. J is TRBJ2-7 and V is TRBV6-5; perhaps TRBD1 as D (6 bases). The sample was peripheral blood mononuclear cells (PBMCs), taken when the disease was refractory, from a patient treated with antithyroid drugs. CDR3 loop: CASSYSGQYEQYF. For the CDR3, the DNA is TGTGCCAGCAGTTACTCCGGACAGTACGAGCAGTACTTC.